The TCR beta chain under discussion was sequenced for a study of cytomegalovirus exposure and HLA in healthy donors. Across the whole study: Earlier results showed approximately 110 million unique TCR beta sequences derived from approximately 170 million T cells. Overall study findings and caveats: Later analysis identified about 18,000 TCR beta sequences associated with HLA alleles, using a false discovery rate threshold of 0.05.

CDR1 SGHAT and CDR2 FQNNGV come from the germline V gene. V was clipped by 3 bases and J by 2 bases, with 10 bases between them. The CDR3 is 14 residues long. For this clone: Its antigen remains unidentified.

60 Vbeta and 13 Jbeta primers were used in PCR. TCRdb keeps only in-frame clones here, not all; method: immunoSEQ multiplex PCR. The sample records more than 80,000 clones, about 85% being singletons. This receptor was identified in a female donor in good health and CMV-seropositive. Input material: PBMCs. This sequence joins TRBV11-2 and TRBJ1-2, with D unclear. This chain's CDR3 is CASSFGLSNYGYTF. The CDR3, as DNA: TGTGCCAGCAGCTTTGGACTGTCCAACTATGGCTACACCTTC.